Listed below are T cell receptor beta chains from one sample, sequenced in a study of regulatory T cells in long-lasting Graves disease. TCRdb itself ran the multiplex PCR reads through MiXCR, one entry per CDR3 protein. The sample records about 470,000 distinct CDR3 sequences, about 20% being singletons. The material sequenced was peripheral blood mononuclear cells (PBMCs), taken when the disease was refractory, from a patient treated with antithyroid drugs. The receptor set was obtained from a female donor with Graves disease. Each CDR3 is given with its conserved first and last residue. The D gene is left open where the match is weak. Expanded clones are given a class, and other clones once, few, many or no size at all.

CDR3 DNA	CDR3 protein	clone size	D gene	V gene	J gene
TGTGCCAGCAGCCTTATAGCGGGAGGGATACATGAGCAGTTCTTC	CASSLIAGGIHEQFF	-	TRBD2	TRBV27	TRBJ2-1
TGTGCCAGCAGCCATTGGAGCTCACCCCCCGAGCAGTACTTC	CASSHWSSPPEQYF	many	-	TRBV7-9	TRBJ2-7
TGTGCCATTGGGACGGGCCTGGGAGCTTTCTTT	CAIGTGLGAFF	-	-	TRBV27	TRBJ1-1
TGTGCCAGCAGTGAAGGGTTACAGGGACCGGCGCTGGAGACCCAGTACTTC	CASSEGLQGPALETQYF	-	-	TRBV25-1	TRBJ2-5
TGCAGCGCTCGGGCAGCACAAGAGACCCAGTACTTC	CSARAAQETQYF	few	-	TRBV29-1	TRBJ2-5
TGTGCCAGCAAGGCAAACCCCAGCGGGAGGGTCACCGGGGAGCTGTTTTTT	CASKANPSGRVTGELFF	many	TRBD2	TRBV6-1	TRBJ2-2
TGTGCCAGCAGCGTACACAGGGGGGGCTCTGGAAACACCATATATTTT	CASSVHRGGSGNTIYF	-	TRBD1	TRBV7-6	TRBJ1-3
TGTGCCAGCAGCCTCGGACCCTCGACCCAGCATTTT	CASSLGPSTQHF	few	-	TRBV28	TRBJ1-5
TGCGCCAGCTCGCCCTACCGGGACACCTCCTACGAGCAGTACTTC	CASSPYRDTSYEQYF	few	-	TRBV5-1	TRBJ2-7
TGCAGCGCGGCTCTGGCATCCGTCTACGAGCAGTACTTC	CSAALASVYEQYF	many	-	TRBV29-1	TRBJ2-7
TGCAGTGCTAGAGAAAGGAGCAGGGGGGCCACTGAAGCTTTCTTT	CSARERSRGATEAFF	-	TRBD1	TRBV20-1	TRBJ1-1
TGCAGTGCCGACACAGGGACTAGTGGATACTACGAGCAGTACTTC	CSADTGTSGYYEQYF	-	TRBD2	TRBV20-1	TRBJ2-7
TGTGCCAGCAGACCCCAAGACTGGTACAATGAGCAGTTCTTC	CASRPQDWYNEQFF	-	-	TRBV6-2/TRBV6-3	TRBJ2-1
TGTGCCATCGGGGCACCCCAAGAGACCCAGTACTTC	CAIGAPQETQYF	many	-	TRBV10-3	TRBJ2-5
TGTGCCAGCGGCCCGGGAGGGTACGAGCAGTACTTC	CASGPGGYEQYF	-	TRBD2	TRBV12-3/TRBV12-4	TRBJ2-7
TGCGCCAGCAGCTTAAGCGGGCATAACTATGGCTACACCTTC	CASSLSGHNYGYTF	many	-	TRBV5-1	TRBJ1-2
TGTGCCAGCAGCCCGACAGGGGAAAAGACTGAAGCTTTCTTT	CASSPTGEKTEAFF	many	TRBD1	TRBV3-1	TRBJ1-1
TGTGCCAGCAGCTTAGCGGCAGGGTTCACGTATTCAGATACGCAGTATTTT	CASSLAAGFTYSDTQYF	-	-	TRBV7-9	TRBJ2-3
TGTGCCACCTGTCCCGGGACAGGGTTCGATCAGCCCCAGCATTTT	CATCPGTGFDQPQHF	-	TRBD1	TRBV12-3/TRBV12-4	TRBJ1-5
TGTGCCAGCAGTTTATTGGCTAGCGCCTCCTACGAGCAGTACTTC	CASSLLASASYEQYF	-	-	TRBV27	TRBJ2-7
TGCAGTGCTACGGGACTAGCGGGAGAAGAGACCCAGTACTTC	CSATGLAGEETQYF	many	TRBD2	TRBV20-1	TRBJ2-5
TGCGCCAGCAGCCAAGTAATGGACAACTACGAGCAGTACTTC	CASSQVMDNYEQYF	-	-	TRBV4-1	TRBJ2-7
TGTGCCAGCAGTTACTCTTCGGTCTATCGAGATGGCTACACCTTC	CASSYSSVYRDGYTF	many	-	TRBV6-5	TRBJ1-2
TGCAGCGTTGAAGCAGGGCAGGGGGCCGGGGAGCTGTTTTTT	CSVEAGQGAGELFF	-	TRBD1	TRBV29-1	TRBJ2-2
TGTGCCAGCAGTTACTCGAGACTAGCGGGATCCACCGGGGAGCTGTTTTTT	CASSYSRLAGSTGELFF	many	TRBD2	TRBV6-5	TRBJ2-2
TGTGCCAGCAGTTACACAACCGGGAACTCCTACGAGCAGTACTTC	CASSYTTGNSYEQYF	many	-	TRBV6-5	TRBJ2-7
TGTGCCACCAGCAGAGATCATGGGACTGAAGCTTTCTTT	CATSRDHGTEAFF	few	-	TRBV15	TRBJ1-1
TGTGCCAGCAGTGAGGCACAGGGGAGTAGGCCCCAGCATTTT	CASSEAQGSRPQHF	-	TRBD1	TRBV12-3/TRBV12-4	TRBJ1-5
TGCATCATTTCTACGGGACACCGCACTGAAGCTTTCTTT	CIISTGHRTEAFF	many	-	TRBV29-1	TRBJ1-1
TGTGCCAGCAGCTCCGGGACTTTACGGGGAGCCCAAGAGACCCAGTACTTC	CASSSGTLRGAQETQYF	-	-	TRBV6-1	TRBJ2-5
TGTGCCAGCAGCCAAGTGGACGGCTACGAGCAGTACTTC	CASSQVDGYEQYF	many	-	TRBV3-1	TRBJ2-7
TGTGCCTGGAGTTTCCGTACGCCTCTTGCTGAAGCTTTCTTT	CAWSFRTPLAEAFF	few	-	TRBV30	TRBJ1-1
TGTGCCAGCAGTGACCTAGGTGGGGGGAGAGAGACCCAGTACTTC	CASSDLGGGRETQYF	many	-	TRBV2	TRBJ2-5
TGCAGTGCTAGAGATAAATCGACTGACTTCTATGGCTACACCTTC	CSARDKSTDFYGYTF	few	-	TRBV20-1	TRBJ1-2
TGTGCCAGCAGTTCATTATTCCCCCTGGGCGGCTACACCTTC	CASSSLFPLGGYTF	many	-	TRBV6-5	TRBJ1-2
TGTGCCTGGAGTCAGGGGGCCAAATACGAGCAGTACTTC	CAWSQGAKYEQYF	few	TRBD1	TRBV30	TRBJ2-7
TGTGCCAGCAGGCCCCGGGACAGCCTCTATGGCTACACCTTC	CASRPRDSLYGYTF	many	TRBD1	TRBV28	TRBJ1-2
TGCAGCGTTGAATCTGGACAGAACACTGAAGCTTTCTTT	CSVESGQNTEAFF	-	-	TRBV29-1	TRBJ1-1
TGTGCCAGCAGCTCCAGTGGGAACACCGGGGAGCTGTTTTTT	CASSSSGNTGELFF	-	-	TRBV7-3	TRBJ2-2
TGTGCCAGTAGAGACTACATAACAACCGGGGAGCTGTTTTTT	CASRDYITTGELFF	many	-	TRBV11-2	TRBJ2-2
TGCGCCAGCAGCCCCACCCCGGATTCCTACGAGCAGTACTTC	CASSPTPDSYEQYF	-	-	TRBV5-1	TRBJ2-7
TGTGCCAGCAGTCCGAGCCTCGGGACAGGGGGCTGGGGCCACACCTTC	CASSPSLGTGGWGHTF	-	TRBD1	TRBV27	TRBJ1-2
TGTGCCAGCAGTCCAAGACAGGGACCGAACACCGGGGAGCTGTTTTTT	CASSPRQGPNTGELFF	many	TRBD1	TRBV27	TRBJ2-2
TGTGCCAGCAGCTTAGCTTGGCGCGGGAGCCCGACTCGGGAGCAGTACTTC	CASSLAWRGSPTREQYF	many	TRBD2	TRBV7-8	TRBJ2-7
TGTGCCAGCAGCCCGCGGGGGCCCACAGATACGCAGTATTTT	CASSPRGPTDTQYF	-	-	TRBV7-2	TRBJ2-3
TGCAGCGTTGAGGGTGAGGGGTCCTACGAGCAGTACTTC	CSVEGEGSYEQYF	-	-	TRBV29-1	TRBJ2-7
TGTGCCAGCACAGAGTCTCCTTTCGAGCAGTACTTC	CASTESPFEQYF	few	-	TRBV6-1	TRBJ2-7
TGTGCCAGCAGTTTTGGAGGCGGGGGGACCTACGAGCAGTACTTC	CASSFGGGGTYEQYF	-	TRBD2	TRBV12-3/TRBV12-4	TRBJ2-7